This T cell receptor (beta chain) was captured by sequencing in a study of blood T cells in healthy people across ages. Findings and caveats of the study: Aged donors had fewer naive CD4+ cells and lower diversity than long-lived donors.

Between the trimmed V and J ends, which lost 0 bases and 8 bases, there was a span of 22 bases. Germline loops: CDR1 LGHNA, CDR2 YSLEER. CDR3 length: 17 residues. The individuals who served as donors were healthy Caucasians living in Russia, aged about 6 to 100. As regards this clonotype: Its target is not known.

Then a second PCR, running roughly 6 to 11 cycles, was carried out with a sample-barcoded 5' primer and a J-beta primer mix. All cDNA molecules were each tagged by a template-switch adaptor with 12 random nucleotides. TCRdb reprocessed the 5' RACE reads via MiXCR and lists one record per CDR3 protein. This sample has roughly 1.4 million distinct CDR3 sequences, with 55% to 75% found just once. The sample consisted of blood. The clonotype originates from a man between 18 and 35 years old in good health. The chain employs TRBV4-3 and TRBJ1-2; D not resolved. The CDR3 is CASSQDMWVGPVEGYTF. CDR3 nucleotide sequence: TGCGCCAGCAGCCAAGATATGTGGGTTGGCCCCGTAGAAGGCTACACCTTC.